This TCR beta chain was sequenced during a study of blood T cell repertoires in COVID-19. Study overall: Whether acute or convalescent, the COVID-19 samples came from the United States, Italy and Spain. T cells, B-cell-depleted T cells, or PBMCs provided the cDNA or gDNA that served as material.

In its sample, this clone was seen a few times. The V and J ends lost 0 bases and 3 bases, in that order; junction bases with no gene match: 16. CDR3 length equals 20 residues. CDR1 and CDR2 from the germline V gene are LGHNA and YSLEER. Sequencing was performed with immunoSEQ multiplex PCR; in TCRdb, only in-frame clones are kept and a portion is missing. The table has about 210,000 clones, around 82% seen once. The source of this sequence is a woman aged 40 to 49 with acute or convalescent COVID-19. Sequencing used peripheral blood. The chain combines TRBV4-3 with TRBJ2-3, with 9 bases that match TRBD2. The CDR3 loop reads CASSQELGGASGIKTDTQYF. As DNA, the CDR3 is TGCGCCAGCAGCCAAGAGTTAGGAGGGGCTAGCGGGATAAAGACAGATACGCAGTATTTT.